A single sample gave rise to the 2 T cell receptor beta chains below, sequenced in a study of T cell repertoires in cytomegalovirus infection (dated by TCRdb to between 2018 and 2020). These reads were obtained on an Illumina HiSeq 1500. In TCRdb, the public reads were trimmed at Q25 with fastp and aligned with MiXCR, with productive beta chains retained. Records with the same CDR3 protein are collapsed into one entry carrying the most frequent genes and DNA. In all, the sample holds approximately 600,000 distinct CDR3 sequences, and roughly 42% of those were seen once. The top ten hold around 50% of the sample. No antigen has been identified for these receptors. Taken with the paper, the label for treatment or condition translates to: in vitro stimulation with specific CMV peptide epitopes to enrich CMV-specific T cells. Sample: cultured PBMCs, taken from culture after CMV antigen stimulation. The receptors originated from a human donor in good health (CMV status not recorded). Some clones in this sample may be carry-over from other donors' samples.

In this sample, this clonotype turned up once. The chain carries TRBV6-2 or TRBV6-3 and TRBJ1-5, with D possibly being TRBD1 (6 bases). Germline CDR1 reads MNHEY; CDR2 reads SVGEGT. V gave up 6 bases and J gave up 3 bases, with 9 bases separating them. The length of the CDR3 is 13 residues. The CDR3 DNA sequence: TGTGCCAGCAGATCAGGGGCCAATCAGCCCCAGCATTTT. This encodes CASRSGANQPQHF.

The rearrangement joins TRBV6-8 to TRBJ1-4; 7 bases are shared with TRBD1. V lost 6 bases and J lost 9; bases outside the gene matches: 7. CDR1 and CDR2 (germline): MNHGY, SAAAGT. This CDR3 comprises 13 residues. CDR3 bases: TGTGCCAGCAGCCCTTGGGACAGCCAAAAACTGTTTTTT. Translating gives CASSPWDSQKLFF.